At least ten counts were recorded for the clone carrying this T cell receptor (beta chain). The data are from a study of T cells in Graves' hyperthyroidism and ophthalmopathy. Using RNA transcripts as the source, TCR beta CDR3 regions were amplified. An initial round of RT-PCR targeting the TCR CDR3 relied on the HTBI primer set. Using its own MiXCR run on the multiplex PCR reads, TCRdb lists one record per CDR3 protein. This sample has under 800,000 distinct CDR3 sequences, with 14% found just once. Trimming took 6 bases from V and 3 from J; bases not matched to a gene: 7. Germline V gene sequence: CDR1 SQVTM, CDR2 ANQGSEA. This CDR3 comprises 14 residues.

This rearrangement joins TRBV29-1 to TRBJ2-7; 11 bases align to TRBD2. This sequence was found in a woman aged 18-29 years with Graves' hyperthyroidism. The sample taken for sequencing was blood. In DNA, the CDR3 is TGCAGCGTGGGTCTAGCGGGGGGCTACTACGAGCAGTACTTC. As protein: CSVGLAGGYYEQYF.